This T cell receptor (beta chain) was documented in a study of vaccination and CD4 T cells after COVID-19 (dated by TCRdb to the early 2020s). Study-level background: SARS-CoV-2 positivity had been established in the convalescent patients by nasal swab PCR, and mild disease was recorded in under ten of these patients and severe disease in one. The convalescent cohort comprised six males and four females, including two Hispanic individuals, seven Caucasians, two Asians and one multiracial person. Post-vaccine blood samples were obtained a median of approximately 74 days after the second vaccine dose, with a range of about 13 to 250 days. Each participant got two doses of either the Pfizer-BioNTech BNT162b2 vaccine (n=8) or the Moderna mRNA-1273 vaccine (n=2). As controls, cultures received a CEFX viral epitope pool (the positive control), an HIV-1 Nef peptide pool (the negative control), or no peptide at all. In approximately ten COVID-19 convalescent patients and several infection-naive healthy vaccine recipients, the spike-specific CD4+ TCR repertoire before mRNA vaccination was compared with the repertoire after mRNA vaccination. The cultures were stimulated with overlapping spike peptide pools from SARS-CoV-2 and from the common cold coronaviruses HCoV-NL63, HCoV-OC43 and HCoV-229E. Post-COVID blood samples from convalescent patients were collected a median of roughly 100 days after diagnosis, with a range of roughly 30 to 170 days.

The CDR3 measures 12 amino acids from cysteine to phenylalanine. The only DNA kept is the CDR3, 36 bases in frame from the first base. The germline V and J ends show losses of 0 bases and 12 bases respectively, and no gene match explains 3 bases of the junction. Via the germline V gene, CDR1 is SGHNT and CDR2 YENEEA. Interpreted using the paper, the treatment or condition label stands for: approximately 11-day PBMC culture with coronavirus spike peptide pools or control peptides (ViraFEST assay). To expand antigen-specific T cells with peptide pools and then pick out the expanded clonotypes through TCR sequencing, the study relied on the ViraFEST assay. The convalescent patients' positive SARS-CoV-2 PCR tests fell between March and December 2020, which was before the Alpha, Beta and Delta variants emerged in the United States. Fewer than 2.5 million PBMCs per well were cultured in IMDM with approximately 5% human AB serum and 9 to 10 IU/ml IL-2, plus 10 ug/ml peptide pools. On days 3 and 7, half of the culture medium was replaced with fresh IL-2-containing medium. CD4+ T cells were isolated after roughly eleven days of culture through negative selection using the EasySep CD4+ T cell isolation kit. Ficoll-Paque Plus gradient centrifugation was used to isolate PBMCs from whole blood, and the isolated PBMCs were then either used fresh or cryopreserved at -140C. In general, triplicate wells were set up for every culture condition.

Results and caveats for the whole study, not just this receptor: Of the vaccine-specific clones in convalescent patients, 304 of 307, or nearly all, reacted only to SARS-CoV-2 spike and did not cross-react with common cold coronaviruses. Although the median number of SARS-CoV-2-reactive clonotypes went up from approximately 20 after infection to 30 to 45 after vaccination, the increase was not significant. Relatively few convalescent patients were included in the study, and early timepoints after natural infection were not analyzed. In convalescent patients, a median roughly 87% of post-vaccine SARS-CoV-2-reactive clones were detected only after vaccination, suggesting vaccine-specific priming.

Libraries were made using PCR. At the Johns Hopkins FTIC core, DNA from the cultured CD4+ T cells underwent TCR sequencing with the Oncomine TCR Beta short-read assay. The QIAamp micro DNA kit was used to extract genomic DNA from the cultured CD4+ T cells. Oncomine TCR Beta libraries from cultured CD4+ T cells were pooled using unique dual indexes and sequenced on an Illumina iSeq 100. Under the source paper's analysis protocol: Non-productive sequences were removed, and CDR3s that did not start with C, did not end with F or W, or were shorter than 7 amino acids were discarded. The MANAFEST web application was used to identify antigen-specific clonotypes by comparing peptide-stimulated wells against reference wells and other culture wells. To be called positive, a clone needed an FDR below 0.05, an odds ratio above 5, and a productive frequency above 0.1% in at least two of three replicate wells. Cross-reactive clonotypes were defined as significantly expanded in both SARS-CoV-2 spike wells and at least one common cold coronavirus spike condition. Using R version 3.6.1, CDR3 homology was evaluated through Levenshtein distances (stringdist) along with unrooted phylogenetic trees (ape). Through fastp at Q25 and MiXCR, TCRdb rebuilt clones from the public reads, retaining in-frame beta chains. Under each unique CDR3 protein, matching rows form one entry showing the most common genes and DNA. The V and J calls were not made by the authors but by TCRdb's processing. The sample yields more than 12,000 distinct CDR3 sequences; roughly 50% were counted once. The ten biggest clones cover over 6% of the sample.

With respect to this clonotype: The antigen it binds to is not known. The sample holds no much larger clone one base away, and base qualities are not on file.

The chain employs TRBV11-3 and TRBJ2-3; TRBD2 lines up with 7 middle nucleotides. Source material: CD4+ T cells from blood, cultured in vitro. This sequence originates from a human donor who had recovered from COVID-19. The DNA sequence reads TGTGCCAGCAGCTTAGAGCGGGACTATCAGTATTTT. This encodes CASSLERDYQYF.